The entry below describes one T cell receptor beta chain. This sample was taken from a study of blood T cell repertoires in COVID-19. At the level of the study: Sites in the United States, Italy and Spain provided acute and convalescent COVID-19 samples. The cDNA or gDNA used as material had been derived from T cells, B-cell-depleted T cells, or PBMCs.

The trim removed 0 bases at V and 3 bases at J, leaving 3 bases unmatched. Germline-derived CDR1 and CDR2 are MGHRA and YSYEKL. The CDR3 extends over 15 amino acids. Authors' analysis steps: Counts of nucleated cells, estimated from reference gene primer amplification, were obtained. Libraries were prepared by immunoSEQ multiplex PCR; TCRdb keeps only in-frame clonotypes and omits some of them. Clonal size and the V and J genes are those of that table, whereas D and trimming came from the DNA. Altogether under 150,000 clones are present, approximately 90% being singletons, with the ten largest covering 7.5% to 9.5%.

The receptor's source is a woman aged 70-85 years who had recovered from COVID-19. Sequencing was carried out using peripheral blood. The chain is built from TRBV4-1 and TRBJ2-7; 9 nucleotides agree with TRBD2. The CDR3 loop is CASSQERTSVYEQYF. CDR3 in DNA: TGCGCCAGCAGCCAAGAAAGGACTAGCGTCTACGAGCAGTACTTC.